The 21 T cell receptor beta chains reported below all come from one sample, sequenced in a study of control samples from healthy donors and cancer patients. Sequencing was performed with immunoSEQ multiplex PCR; in TCRdb, only in-frame clones are kept and a portion is missing. The sample records some 150,000 clones, 75% to 95% being singletons. The sequencing sample was made of blood. The origin of the receptors is a woman under 40 in good health.

Worth noting for this clone: This CDR3 is also generated by other DNA sequences in the sample. V usage is TRBV28 and J usage is TRBJ2-5; 14 nucleotides align to TRBD2. From germline, CDR1 is MDHEN and CDR2 SYDVKM. J lost 5 bases, V lost 2 bases, and 4 bases had no gene match. The CDR3 contains 16 residues. The CDR3 sequence: CASSLGLAGGQETQYF. The CDR3 bases are TGTGCCAGCAGTTTAGGACTAGCGGGAGGTCAGGAGACCCAGTACTTC. The whole variable domain, filled in from reference TRBV28 and TRBJ2-5, reads DVKVTQSSRYLVKRTGEKVFLECVQDMDHENMFWYRQDPGLGLRLIYFSYDVKMKEKGDIPEGYSVSREKKERFSLILESASTNQTSMYLCASSLGLAGGQETQYFGPGTRLLVL.

This clone has more than one count but fewer than ten. The chain uses TRBV3-1 (or the pseudogene TRBV3-2) and TRBJ2-6; 7 bases match TRBD2. Germline assignment: CDR1 LGHDT and CDR2 YNNKEL (reference sequence). The CDR3 sequence is 17 residues long. Trimming removed 0 bases from V and 3 bases from J; junction bases left unmatched: 5. This CDR3 is CASSQELSGGGANVLTF. The CDR3, as DNA: TGTGCCAGCAGCCAAGAGTTATCGGGGGGTGGGGCCAACGTCCTGACTTTC.

This clone appeared a single time. J is TRBJ1-4 and V is TRBV6-5; D might be TRBD1 (6 bases). Per the germline V gene, CDR1 is MNHEY and CDR2 is SVGAGI. The CDR3 consists of 14 residues. Trimming took 6 bases from V and 5 from J, leaving 13 bases between them. In DNA form, the CDR3 reads TGTGCCAGCAGAGACACAGGGTACAATGAAAAACTGTTTTTT. Protein product: CASRDTGYNEKLFF.

The rearrangement joins TRBV27 to TRBJ2-7; 12 positions agree with TRBD2. Germline V gene lookup returns CDR1 MNHEY and CDR2 SMNVEV (reference sequence). The junction had 2 bases not matched to a gene; V was cut back by 2 bases and J by 3 bases. This CDR3 has 15 amino acids. For the CDR3, the DNA is TGTGCCAGCAGTTTAGAGGGACTAGCGGGCTACGAGCAGTACTTC. It is translated as CASSLEGLAGYEQYF.

This clone appeared once. The chain joins TRBV6-2 or TRBV6-3 to TRBJ1-2, with D uncertain. V lost 5 bases to trimming and J lost 4 bases, with 8 bases between them. The CDR3 sequence is 12 residues long. Germline CDR1 reads MNHEY; CDR2 reads SVGEGT. The CDR3 loop is CASSPLSYGYTF. The CDR3 DNA is TGTGCCAGCAGTCCCCTGTCCTATGGCTACACCTTC.

This chain uses TRBV5-1 with TRBJ2-3; D is unresolved. Germline V gene sequence: CDR1 SGHRS, CDR2 YFSETQ. Deletions cut 0 bases from V and 0 bases from J, with 5 bases between. CDR3 length: 14 residues. The DNA for the CDR3 is TGCGCCAGCAGCTTGGCAGCTAGCACAGATACGCAGTATTTT. Translating gives CASSLAASTDTQYF.

V is TRBV7-8 and J is TRBJ1-1; 8 bases line up with TRBD1. Germline trimming cut 5 bases from V and 0 bases from J; bases unmatched to any gene: 8. The V gene's germline CDR1 is SGHVS and CDR2 FQNEAQ. This CDR3 is built from 16 residues. The DNA for the CDR3 is TGTGCCAGCAGCACCCCGCGACAGGGGCTGAACACTGAAGCTTTCTTT. As protein: CASSTPRQGLNTEAFF.

The chain combines TRBV6-1 with TRBJ2-3; D perhaps matches TRBD2 (5 bases). Between the trimmed V and J ends, which lost 5 bases and 2 bases, there was a span of 8 bases. The CDR3 spans 13 residues. The germline CDR1 and CDR2 sequences are MNHNS and SASEGT. CDR3 protein: CASSHRDTDTQYF. As DNA, the CDR3 is TGTGCCAGCAGTCACCGGGACACAGATACGCAGTATTTT.

V is TRBV4-1 and J is TRBJ2-7, with TRBD1 identical over 11 bases. The V gene end was trimmed by 4 bases and the J gene end by 2 bases; junction bases not matched to a gene: 4. CDR3 length: 15 amino acids. Germline-derived CDR1 and CDR2 are MGHRA and YSYEKL. The CDR3: CASSLGGQGAYEQYF. In DNA, the CDR3 is TGCGCCAGCAGCCTTGGGGGACAGGGGGCCTACGAGCAGTACTTC.

This clone was counted only a few times. The CDR3 coding sequence is TGTGCCACCAGCAGAGCTGGCGGGAAATCCTACGAGCAGTACTTC. Translated: CATSRAGGKSYEQYF. The J gene is TRBJ2-7, the V gene TRBV15; TRBD2 might be the D (6 bases). CDR1 and CDR2 (germline): LNHNV, YYDKDF (reference sequence). The ends were cut back, 1 base at V and 1 base at J, with 11 bases in the middle. The CDR3 contains 15 residues.

The J gene is TRBJ2-7, the V gene TRBV27; the D call may be TRBD1 or TRBD2 (5 bases each). Trimming removed 0 bases at V and 4 bases at J, with 10 bases between. Germline V gene sequence: CDR1 MNHEY, CDR2 SMNVEV (reference sequence). This CDR3 comprises 14 residues. This chain's CDR3 is CASSLSAGSYEQYF. In DNA form, the CDR3 reads TGTGCCAGCAGTTTATCGGCAGGGAGTTACGAGCAGTACTTC.

Only a few counts were recorded for this clone. V is TRBV16 and J is TRBJ2-1; the D call may be TRBD1 or TRBD2 (5 bases each). The CDR3 covers 15 residues. Trimming left V 0 bases short and J 2 bases short, with 8 bases between. The V gene's germline CDR1 is KGHSY and CDR2 FQNENV. The CDR3 DNA reads TGTGCCAGCAGCCAATCGGGGGTGGCCTACAATGAGCAGTTCTTC. Residues: CASSQSGVAYNEQFF.

The chain employs TRBV7-2 and TRBJ1-3; D gene unclear. This CDR3 region has 14 residues. Between the trimmed V and J ends, which lost 5 bases and 2 bases, there was a span of 10 bases. Germline V gene lookup returns CDR1 SGHTA and CDR2 FQGNSA. The CDR3 coding sequence is TGTGCCAGCAGCCCGGACGGGGCTGGAAACACCATATATTTT. This gives the protein CASSPDGAGNTIYF.

The chain couples TRBV28 to TRBJ1-2; 10 bases are a match to TRBD1. J lost 4 bases, V lost 5 bases, and 4 bases had no gene match. Looked up from germline, CDR1 is MDHEN and CDR2 is SYDVKM. This CDR3 has 14 residues. CDR3 region: CASSEGQGSYGYTF. CDR3 sequence (DNA): TGTGCCAGCAGTGAGGGACAGGGGAGCTATGGCTACACCTTC.

The rearrangement links TRBV28 to TRBJ2-7; no clear D. V was shortened by 3 bases and J by 6 bases, with 6 bases between the two germline ends. CDR3 length: 11 residues. Germline loops: CDR1 MDHEN, CDR2 SYDVKM. The CDR3 loop is CASSFSVEQYF. CDR3 nucleotide sequence: TGTGCCAGCAGTTTCTCGGTCGAGCAGTACTTC.

This rearrangement joins TRBV7-2 to TRBJ1-3; D call uncertain. This CDR3 contains 16 residues. The V end was cut by 1 base, the J end by 0 bases, with 10 bases between. Germline-derived CDR1 and CDR2 are SGHTA and FQGNSA. The CDR3 DNA reads TGTGCCAGCAGCTTAGTCGGACCCCCCTCTGGAAACACCATATATTTT. Translation gives CASSLVGPPSGNTIYF.

The gene calls are TRBV27 and TRBJ1-4; D remains ambiguous. The germline V and J ends were trimmed by 6 bases and 0 bases, with 11 bases remaining between them. The CDR3 has 15 amino acids. Germline V gene sequence: CDR1 MNHEY, CDR2 SMNVEV (reference sequence). The DNA of the CDR3 is TGTGCCAGCAGCTCAGGCATAACAACTAATGAAAAACTGTTTTTT. Amino acids: CASSSGITTNEKLFF.

The table lists this clone with a count of one. J is TRBJ2-2 and V is TRBV25-1; D unresolved. V was cut by 3 bases and J by 0 bases, with 8 bases left in between. The germline V gene has CDR1 MGHDK and CDR2 SYGVNS. The CDR3 spans 15 residues. CDR3 in DNA: TGTGCCAGCAGTGATACGACGGCGAACACCGGGGAGCTGTTTTTT. It codes for CASSDTTANTGELFF.

The chain links TRBV10-3 to TRBJ2-7, with D maybe TRBD2 (6 bases). Trimming cost V 2 bases and J 6 bases, with 14 bases left between them. CDR1 and CDR2 (germline): ENHRY, SYGVKD. The CDR3 is 14 residues long. The chain's CDR3 is CAISETGSSGEQYF. Here the CDR3 DNA reads TGTGCCATCAGTGAGACCGGGAGTTCCGGCGAGCAGTACTTC.

This clone was picked up a small number of times. This chain uses TRBV6-2 or TRBV6-3 with TRBJ2-1, with D hard to call. Trimming cost V 0 bases and J 1 base, with 4 bases left between them. The CDR3 sequence is 14 residues long. Germline values: CDR1 MNHEY, CDR2 SVGEGT. The CDR3 spells CASSYSGSYNEQFF. The CDR3 DNA follows: TGTGCCAGCAGTTACTCAGGTTCCTACAATGAGCAGTTCTTC.

This clone was counted only a few times. The CDR3 here is CASSQEVRRSDYNEQFF. The CDR3 bases are TGCGCCAGCAGCCAAGAGGTGCGCCGGTCGGACTACAATGAGCAGTTCTTC. The chain carries TRBV4-1 and TRBJ2-1; no clear D gene. Trimming took 0 bases from V and 3 from J, leaving 15 bases between them. This CDR3 comprises 17 residues. Germline lookup yields CDR1 MGHRA and CDR2 YSYEKL.